Described below is a single T cell receptor (beta chain) sequence and its context. Its antigen is unknown. This CDR3 is built from 18 residues. CDR1 is MNHEY and CDR2 is SMNVEV in the germline V gene (reference sequence). Trimming took 3 bases from V and 5 from J, leaving 25 bases between them. The sample originates from a study of shared clonotypes between healthy human individuals. Method: immunoSEQ multiplex PCR; TCRdb's copy keeps in-frame clones and lacks some. In the table there are over 2 million clones, about 95% of which are singletons. Naive CD8 cells comprised CD45RO-negative, CCR7-positively selected cells, excluding terminally differentiated effector memory CD45RA+ cells. Broader study findings: Relative to memory subsets, naive subsets generally showed larger estimated richness.

The genes are TRBV27 and TRBJ2-5, with D possibly being TRBD2 (6 bases). This sequence was found in a man between 18 and 35 years old in good health. Input material: naive CD8+ T cells sorted from blood. The DNA for the CDR3 is TGTGCCAGCAGTTTCATTTGGGCTAGCGCTCTCCCGCGGGAGACCCAGTACTTC. It translates to CASSFIWASALPRETQYF.